The subject of this entry is one T cell receptor (beta chain). Its antigen is undetermined. This sample is part of a study of CD4 T cell repertoires in COVID-19. General study findings and limits: Between about 6 and 27% of SARS-CoV-2 clonotypes also appeared in SARS-CoV and/or HKU1 spike cultures. Suggested intraclonal diversification: top SARS-CoV-2-reactive clonotypes appeared in two or three memory subsets.

The CDR3 consists of 14 residues. J lost 5 bases, V lost 1 base, and 4 bases had no gene match. Per the germline V gene, CDR1 is SGHTA and CDR2 is FQGNSA. These memory T cells were uncultured and sequenced directly after ex vivo isolation. Assay used: immunoSEQ multiplex PCR; TCRdb lists only in-frame clones, some missing. Found here are roughly 23,000 clones, around 87% of them singletons; the top ten hold over 0.55%. This clonotype was obtained from a human donor who had COVID-19. The chain carries TRBV7-2 and TRBJ1-1; 7 bases align to TRBD1. The material was central memory CD4+ T cells from blood, obtained before the COVID-19 pandemic. The CDR3: CASSLDRGITEAFF. CDR3 DNA sequence: TGTGCCAGCAGCTTAGACAGGGGTATTACTGAAGCTTTCTTT.